This T cell receptor beta chain originates from a study of response to subunit inactivated influenza vaccine. Study-level results: Few additional T cells are recruited per seasonal influenza vaccination, authors suggested.

TCRdb recomputed calls from the RT-PCR reads with MiXCR, one row per CDR3 protein. The sample records about 540,000 distinct CDR3 sequences, approximately 24% being singletons. This clonotype appeared a few times. The target antigen is unknown. V lost 8 bases to trimming and J lost 9 bases; unmatched junction nucleotides: 9. The CDR3 runs to 14 residues. These same records also appear under a second study, on T cells expressing NK-cell markers. That paper adds: TCR beta libraries carry UMIs added by 5'RACE template switching. The authors applied an anti-gamma-delta TCR antibody in several experiments, and it restricted sorting to alpha-beta TCR T cells. Roughly 1.0-7.0% of CD8+ T cells in about six donors belonged to dominant NKG2C+ clonotypes. These same clonotypes (in several donors) also led the CD3+CD56-NKG2C+ fraction.

Sequenced here: CD4+ T cells sorted from PBMCs, sampled approximately 13 days after vaccination. The sequence came from a man in his fifties or sixties who received an inactivated influenza vaccine. The chain joins TRBV12-3 or TRBV12-4 to TRBJ1-6, with 8 bases aligning to TRBD1. This CDR3 reads CASGAGQGSSPLHF. Written as DNA, the CDR3 is TGTGCCAGCGGGGCAGGACAGGGTTCTTCACCCCTCCACTTT.